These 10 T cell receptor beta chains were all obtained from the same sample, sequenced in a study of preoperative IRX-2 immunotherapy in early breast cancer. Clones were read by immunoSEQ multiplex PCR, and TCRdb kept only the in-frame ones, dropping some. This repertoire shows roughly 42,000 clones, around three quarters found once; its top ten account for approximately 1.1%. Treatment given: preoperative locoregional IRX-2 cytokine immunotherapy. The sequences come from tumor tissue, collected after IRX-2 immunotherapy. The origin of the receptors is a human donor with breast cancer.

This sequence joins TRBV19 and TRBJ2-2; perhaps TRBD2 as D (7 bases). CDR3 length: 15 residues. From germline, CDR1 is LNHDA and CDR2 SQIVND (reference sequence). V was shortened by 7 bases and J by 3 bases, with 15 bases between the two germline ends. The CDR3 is CASTPRGGDTGELFF. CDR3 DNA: TGTGCCAGTACTCCTAGAGGGGGGGACACCGGGGAGCTGTTTTTT.

CDR3 sequence (DNA): TGTGCCATCGGTTCCCTTAGAGGGTCTATGGATGAGCAGTTCTTC. Protein product: CAIGSLRGSMDEQFF. V usage is TRBV6-8 and J usage is TRBJ2-1, with D possibly being TRBD2 (5 bases). This CDR3 spans 15 amino acids. V was pared by 10 bases and J by 8 bases, with 24 bases between. CDR1 and CDR2 (germline): MNHGY, SAAAGT.

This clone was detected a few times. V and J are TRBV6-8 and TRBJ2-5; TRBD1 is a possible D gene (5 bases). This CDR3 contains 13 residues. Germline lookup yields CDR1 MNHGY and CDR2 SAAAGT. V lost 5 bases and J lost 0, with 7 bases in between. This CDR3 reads CASSGADQETQYF. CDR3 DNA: TGTGCCAGCAGTGGGGCAGACCAAGAGACCCAGTACTTC.

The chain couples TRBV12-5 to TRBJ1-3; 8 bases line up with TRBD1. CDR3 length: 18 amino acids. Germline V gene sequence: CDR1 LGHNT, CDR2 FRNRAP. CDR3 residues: CASTTGTGKTRGGNTIYF. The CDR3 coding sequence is TGTGCCAGCACTACCGGGACAGGAAAGACGAGGGGTGGAAACACCATATATTTT.

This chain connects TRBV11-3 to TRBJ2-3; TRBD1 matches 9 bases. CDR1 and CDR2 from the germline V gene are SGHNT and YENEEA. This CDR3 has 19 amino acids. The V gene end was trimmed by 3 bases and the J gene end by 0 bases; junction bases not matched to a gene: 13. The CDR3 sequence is CASSLDRGPWEGSTDTQYF. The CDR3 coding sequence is TGTGCCAGCAGCTTGGACAGGGGTCCGTGGGAGGGGAGCACAGATACGCAGTATTTT.

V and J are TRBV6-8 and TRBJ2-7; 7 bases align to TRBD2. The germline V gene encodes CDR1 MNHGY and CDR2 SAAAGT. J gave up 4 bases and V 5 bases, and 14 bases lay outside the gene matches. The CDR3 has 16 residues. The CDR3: CASSVPRAGSSYEQYF. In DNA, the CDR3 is TGTGCCAGCAGTGTACCCAGAGCGGGAAGCTCGTACGAGCAGTACTTC.

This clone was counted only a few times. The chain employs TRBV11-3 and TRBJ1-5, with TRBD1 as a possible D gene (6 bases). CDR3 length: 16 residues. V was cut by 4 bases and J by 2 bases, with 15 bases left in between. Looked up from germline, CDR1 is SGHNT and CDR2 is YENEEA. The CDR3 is CASSSKGGLGNQPQHF. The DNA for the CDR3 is TGTGCCAGCAGCTCCAAAGGGGGTTTAGGCAATCAGCCCCAGCATTTT. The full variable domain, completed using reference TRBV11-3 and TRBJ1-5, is EAGVVQSPRYKIIEKKQPVAFWCNPISGHNTLYWYLQNLGQGPELLIRYENEEAVDDSQLPKDRFSAERLKGVDSTLKIQPAELGDSAVYLCASSSKGGLGNQPQHFGDGTRLSIL.

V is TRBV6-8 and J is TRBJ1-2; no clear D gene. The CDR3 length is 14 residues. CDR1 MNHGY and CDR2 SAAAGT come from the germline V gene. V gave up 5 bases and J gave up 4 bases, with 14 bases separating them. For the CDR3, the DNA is TGTGCCAGCAGTGTCGGAAGGTCGAGCTATGGCTACACCTTC. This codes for CASSVGRSSYGYTF.

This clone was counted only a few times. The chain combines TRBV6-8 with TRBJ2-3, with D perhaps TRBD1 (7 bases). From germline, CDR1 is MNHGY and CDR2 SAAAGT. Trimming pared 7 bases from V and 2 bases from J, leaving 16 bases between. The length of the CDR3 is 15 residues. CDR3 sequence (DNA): TGTGCCAGCATTAGACTAGGGACAGACACAGATACGCAGTATTTT. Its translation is CASIRLGTDTDTQYF.

As DNA, the CDR3 is TGTGCCAGCAGCCCTAGCGGGGGGAAGGCCGGGGAGCTGTTTTTT. It codes for CASSPSGGKAGELFF. V usage is TRBV11-1 and J usage is TRBJ2-2, with 11 bases identical to TRBD2. This CDR3 has 15 residues. CDR1 and CDR2 from the germline V gene are SGHAT and FQDESV (reference sequence). J gave up 6 bases and V 5 bases, and 5 bases lay outside the gene matches.